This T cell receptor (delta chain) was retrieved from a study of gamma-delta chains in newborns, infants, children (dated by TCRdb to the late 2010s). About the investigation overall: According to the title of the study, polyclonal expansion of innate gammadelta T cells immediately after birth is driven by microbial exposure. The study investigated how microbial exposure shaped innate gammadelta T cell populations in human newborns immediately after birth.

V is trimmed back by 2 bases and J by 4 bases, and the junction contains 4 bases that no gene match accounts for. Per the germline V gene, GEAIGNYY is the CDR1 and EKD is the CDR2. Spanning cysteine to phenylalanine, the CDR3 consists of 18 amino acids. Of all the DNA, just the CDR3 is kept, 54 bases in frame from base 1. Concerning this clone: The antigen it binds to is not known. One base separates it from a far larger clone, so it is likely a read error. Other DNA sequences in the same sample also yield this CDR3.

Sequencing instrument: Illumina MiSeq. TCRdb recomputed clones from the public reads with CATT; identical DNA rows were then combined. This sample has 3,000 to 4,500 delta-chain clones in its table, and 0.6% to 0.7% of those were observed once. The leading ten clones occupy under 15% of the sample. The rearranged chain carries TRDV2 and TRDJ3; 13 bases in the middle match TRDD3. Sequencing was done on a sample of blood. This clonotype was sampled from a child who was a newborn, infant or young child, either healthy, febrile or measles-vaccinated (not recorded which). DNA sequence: TGTGCCTGTGACAAACTGGGGGATACGAAGTGGGACACCCGACAGATGTTTTTC. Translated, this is CACDKLGDTKWDTRQMFF.